Listed here are 19 T cell receptor beta chains from one sample, sequenced in a study of tumour-infiltrating T cells in Burkitt lymphoma (dated by TCRdb to 2018 to 2020). Libraries came from the immunoSEQ multiplex PCR assay. TCRdb holds this immuneACCESS table with in-frame rearrangements only. Some clones are missing; in checked studies, unresolved V genes explain under half, and the rest has no known cause. A total of thousands of clones appear in this sample, around 62% of them only once. About 5.6% of the sample lies in the top ten. Sequenced material: tumor tissue. The receptor set was obtained from a human donor with diffuse large B-cell lymphoma.

The chain is built from TRBV5-1 and TRBJ1-3; D call uncertain. CDR1 SGHRS and CDR2 YFSETQ come from the germline V gene. The CDR3 has 17 amino acids. V dropped 0 bases and J dropped 2 bases, with 15 bases sitting between them. CDR3 amino acids: CASSLDGPRAPGNTIYF. The CDR3 DNA sequence: TGCGCCAGCAGCTTGGATGGACCGAGGGCGCCTGGAAACACCATATATTTT.

The chain joins TRBV5-5 to TRBJ1-1; D not certain. Germline CDR1 reads SGHKS; CDR2 reads YYEKEE (reference sequence). The CDR3 loop spans 15 amino acids. V dropped 0 bases and J dropped 0 bases, with 9 bases sitting between them. CDR3 protein: CASSLGASMNTEAFF. DNA for the CDR3: TGTGCCAGCAGCTTGGGGGCCAGTATGAACACTGAAGCTTTCTTT.

The chain is built from TRBV2 and TRBJ1-2; D perhaps matches TRBD1 (5 bases). In germline, CDR1 is SNHLY, CDR2 FYNNEI. The V end lost 6 bases, the J end lost 2 bases, and 10 bases lay between the germline ends. There are 13 residues in the CDR3. This CDR3 is CASSREFNYGYTF. DNA for the CDR3: TGTGCCAGCAGCAGGGAATTCAACTATGGCTACACCTTC.

The chain is built from TRBV4-1 and TRBJ2-6; TRBD1 might be the D (6 bases). The CDR3 runs 16 residues. Deletions cut 4 bases from V and 1 base from J, with 11 bases between. The germline gives CDR1 MGHRA, CDR2 YSYEKL. CDR3 region: CASSRQGGSGANVLTF. In nucleotides, the CDR3 is TGCGCCAGCAGCCGACAAGGGGGATCTGGGGCCAACGTCCTGACTTTC.

This clone has just one count. This chain links TRBV7-9 with TRBJ1-2, with TRBD1 matching over 11 bases. The germline CDR1 and CDR2 sequences are SEHNR and FQNEAQ (reference sequence). V shed 5 bases, J shed 8 bases, and the junction held 10 bases outside the gene matches. CDR3 length: 15 residues. CDR3 protein: CASSPRDRGIPGYTF. The DNA of the CDR3 is TGTGCCAGCAGCCCCCGGGACAGGGGGATCCCCGGCTACACCTTC.

Only one count was recorded for this clone. The chain couples TRBV6-5 to TRBJ1-6; TRBD1 agrees at 8 bases. V gave up 8 bases and J gave up 10 bases; unmatched junction bases: 10. In germline, CDR1 is MNHEY, CDR2 SVGAGI. The CDR3 sequence is 14 residues long. CDR3 sequence (DNA): TGTGCCAGCGGAGAACAGGGGGGTGGGTCACCCCTCCACTTT. Translated, it gives CASGEQGGGSPLHF.

The chain has TRBV13 and TRBJ2-1, with a possible D match to TRBD1 (6 bases). V shed 2 bases and J shed 4 bases, with 12 bases lying between them. From germline, CDR1 is PRHDT and CDR2 FYEKMQ (reference sequence). The CDR3 is made up of 15 amino acids. CDR3 DNA: TGTGCCAGCAGCTTACGGGACAAGTGGTACAATGAGCAGTTCTTC. Translated, it gives CASSLRDKWYNEQFF.

V is TRBV29-1 and J is TRBJ2-3, with D possibly being TRBD2 (6 bases). The ends were cut back, 4 bases at V and 0 bases at J, with 8 bases in the middle. Germline loops: CDR1 SQVTM, CDR2 ANQGSEA. This CDR3 has 13 residues. CDR3 DNA sequence: TGCAGCGTTGCCGGGGGAAGCACAGATACGCAGTATTTT. This sequence encodes CSVAGGSTDTQYF.

The rearrangement links TRBV5-1 to TRBJ1-1, with 7 bases fitting TRBD1. This CDR3 region has 14 residues. The germline gives CDR1 SGHRS, CDR2 YFSETQ. V lost 4 bases to trimming and J lost 2 bases; unmatched junction nucleotides: 5. CDR3 sequence (DNA): TGCGCCAGCAGCACGGGACAGCTTAACACTGAAGCTTTCTTT. Translation gives CASSTGQLNTEAFF.

The chain combines TRBV11-2 with TRBJ2-1, with D perhaps given as TRBD1 or TRBD2 (6 bases each). Between the trimmed V and J ends, which lost 6 bases and 3 bases, there was a span of 15 bases. The CDR3 totals 15 residues. In germline, CDR1 is SGHAT, CDR2 FQNNGV. The chain's CDR3 is CASSVLGGGYNEQFF. The CDR3 DNA follows: TGTGCCAGCAGTGTACTCGGAGGGGGCTACAATGAGCAGTTCTTC.

The V and J genes are TRBV27 and TRBJ1-1, with 10 positions matching TRBD1. The V gene's germline CDR1 is MNHEY and CDR2 SMNVEV (reference sequence). V was clipped by 5 bases and J by 4 bases; unmatched bases: 10. The CDR3 loop spans 16 amino acids. The chain's CDR3 is CASSKPRQGATTEAFF. The CDR3 region has the DNA TGTGCCAGCAGTAAACCACGACAGGGGGCCACCACTGAAGCTTTCTTT.

The chain has TRBV19 and TRBJ1-2, with 9 bases matching TRBD1. The CDR3 spans 15 residues. J was trimmed by 2 bases and V by 7 bases; bases with no gene match: 8. Germline lookup yields CDR1 LNHDA and CDR2 SQIVND (reference sequence). The CDR3 reads CASTSPGQGNYGYTF. The CDR3 DNA sequence: TGTGCCAGTACCAGCCCGGGACAGGGAAACTATGGCTACACCTTC.

The V gene is TRBV6-1, the J gene TRBJ1-2; a weak D match, TRBD1 (5 bases). V lost 2 bases, J lost 5 bases, and 12 bases lay in between. This CDR3 is 14 amino acids long. Germline values: CDR1 MNHNS, CDR2 SASEGT. The CDR3 DNA reads as TGTGCCAGCAGTGAACCGACGAGGGGATATGGCTACACCTTC. Its protein product is CASSEPTRGYGYTF.

The chain has TRBV9 and TRBJ2-1; TRBD2 might be the D (6 bases). Germline V gives CDR1 SGDLS, CDR2 YYNGEE. The ends were cut back, 3 bases at V and 3 bases at J, with 25 bases in the middle. The CDR3 totals 19 residues. The CDR3 nucleotides read TGTGCCAGCAGCGCGGGGCGGTGGTCGGAGACTAGGGGCTACAATGAGCAGTTCTTC. It yields the protein CASSAGRWSETRGYNEQFF.

This rearrangement joins TRBV5-1 to TRBJ1-1, with D possibly matching TRBD1 (5 bases). This CDR3 comprises 15 residues. Germline loops: CDR1 SGHRS, CDR2 YFSETQ. The germline V and J ends were trimmed by 8 bases and 0 bases, with 17 bases remaining between them. CDR3 loop: CASRWWQGMNTEAFF. The CDR3, as DNA: TGCGCCAGTAGATGGTGGCAGGGAATGAACACTGAAGCTTTCTTT.

This clone was observed once. The CDR3 DNA is TGCGCCCCCGCAACCGGGGAGCTGTTTTTT. Amino acids: CAPATGELFF. The chain joins TRBV23-1 to TRBJ2-2; D not resolved. TRBV23-1 is labeled an ORF, and its function is uncertain. There are 10 residues in the CDR3. Deletions cut 11 bases from V and 5 bases from J, with 6 bases between.

The rearrangement uses TRBV11-2 and TRBJ2-7, with 8 bases aligning to TRBD1. CDR3 length: 13 residues. The germline V gene encodes CDR1 SGHAT and CDR2 FQNNGV. With 3 bases clipped from V and 3 bases from J, the junction kept 1 base outside the gene matches. The CDR3 DNA reads as TGTGCCAGCAGCTTGGGACAGGACTACGAGCAGTACTTC. Its protein product is CASSLGQDYEQYF.

This clone was found a few times. The chain has TRBV5-1 and TRBJ1-1; D is unresolved. CDR1 is SGHRS and CDR2 is YFSETQ in the germline V gene. Trimming pared 2 bases from V and 0 bases from J, leaving 5 bases between. CDR3 length: 13 residues. CDR3 nucleotides: TGCGCCAGCAGCTTAACACTGAACACTGAAGCTTTCTTT. Translated, it gives CASSLTLNTEAFF. Full variable domain (rest looked up from reference TRBV5-1 and TRBJ1-1): KAGVTQTPRYLIKTRGQQVTLSCSPISGHRSVSWYQQTPGQGLQFLFEYFSETQRNKGNFPGRFSGRQFSNSRSEMNVSTLELGDSALYLCASSLTLNTEAFFGQGTRLTVV.

The chain couples TRBV2 to TRBJ1-6; a weak D match, TRBD1 (6 bases). This CDR3 is 16 amino acids long. Trimming removed 5 bases at V and 3 bases at J, with 14 bases between. CDR1 SNHLY and CDR2 FYNNEI come from the germline V gene. DNA for the CDR3: TGTGCCAGCAGTTCAGGCGCAGGGGTCTATAATTCACCCCTCCACTTT. Protein product: CASSSGAGVYNSPLHF.